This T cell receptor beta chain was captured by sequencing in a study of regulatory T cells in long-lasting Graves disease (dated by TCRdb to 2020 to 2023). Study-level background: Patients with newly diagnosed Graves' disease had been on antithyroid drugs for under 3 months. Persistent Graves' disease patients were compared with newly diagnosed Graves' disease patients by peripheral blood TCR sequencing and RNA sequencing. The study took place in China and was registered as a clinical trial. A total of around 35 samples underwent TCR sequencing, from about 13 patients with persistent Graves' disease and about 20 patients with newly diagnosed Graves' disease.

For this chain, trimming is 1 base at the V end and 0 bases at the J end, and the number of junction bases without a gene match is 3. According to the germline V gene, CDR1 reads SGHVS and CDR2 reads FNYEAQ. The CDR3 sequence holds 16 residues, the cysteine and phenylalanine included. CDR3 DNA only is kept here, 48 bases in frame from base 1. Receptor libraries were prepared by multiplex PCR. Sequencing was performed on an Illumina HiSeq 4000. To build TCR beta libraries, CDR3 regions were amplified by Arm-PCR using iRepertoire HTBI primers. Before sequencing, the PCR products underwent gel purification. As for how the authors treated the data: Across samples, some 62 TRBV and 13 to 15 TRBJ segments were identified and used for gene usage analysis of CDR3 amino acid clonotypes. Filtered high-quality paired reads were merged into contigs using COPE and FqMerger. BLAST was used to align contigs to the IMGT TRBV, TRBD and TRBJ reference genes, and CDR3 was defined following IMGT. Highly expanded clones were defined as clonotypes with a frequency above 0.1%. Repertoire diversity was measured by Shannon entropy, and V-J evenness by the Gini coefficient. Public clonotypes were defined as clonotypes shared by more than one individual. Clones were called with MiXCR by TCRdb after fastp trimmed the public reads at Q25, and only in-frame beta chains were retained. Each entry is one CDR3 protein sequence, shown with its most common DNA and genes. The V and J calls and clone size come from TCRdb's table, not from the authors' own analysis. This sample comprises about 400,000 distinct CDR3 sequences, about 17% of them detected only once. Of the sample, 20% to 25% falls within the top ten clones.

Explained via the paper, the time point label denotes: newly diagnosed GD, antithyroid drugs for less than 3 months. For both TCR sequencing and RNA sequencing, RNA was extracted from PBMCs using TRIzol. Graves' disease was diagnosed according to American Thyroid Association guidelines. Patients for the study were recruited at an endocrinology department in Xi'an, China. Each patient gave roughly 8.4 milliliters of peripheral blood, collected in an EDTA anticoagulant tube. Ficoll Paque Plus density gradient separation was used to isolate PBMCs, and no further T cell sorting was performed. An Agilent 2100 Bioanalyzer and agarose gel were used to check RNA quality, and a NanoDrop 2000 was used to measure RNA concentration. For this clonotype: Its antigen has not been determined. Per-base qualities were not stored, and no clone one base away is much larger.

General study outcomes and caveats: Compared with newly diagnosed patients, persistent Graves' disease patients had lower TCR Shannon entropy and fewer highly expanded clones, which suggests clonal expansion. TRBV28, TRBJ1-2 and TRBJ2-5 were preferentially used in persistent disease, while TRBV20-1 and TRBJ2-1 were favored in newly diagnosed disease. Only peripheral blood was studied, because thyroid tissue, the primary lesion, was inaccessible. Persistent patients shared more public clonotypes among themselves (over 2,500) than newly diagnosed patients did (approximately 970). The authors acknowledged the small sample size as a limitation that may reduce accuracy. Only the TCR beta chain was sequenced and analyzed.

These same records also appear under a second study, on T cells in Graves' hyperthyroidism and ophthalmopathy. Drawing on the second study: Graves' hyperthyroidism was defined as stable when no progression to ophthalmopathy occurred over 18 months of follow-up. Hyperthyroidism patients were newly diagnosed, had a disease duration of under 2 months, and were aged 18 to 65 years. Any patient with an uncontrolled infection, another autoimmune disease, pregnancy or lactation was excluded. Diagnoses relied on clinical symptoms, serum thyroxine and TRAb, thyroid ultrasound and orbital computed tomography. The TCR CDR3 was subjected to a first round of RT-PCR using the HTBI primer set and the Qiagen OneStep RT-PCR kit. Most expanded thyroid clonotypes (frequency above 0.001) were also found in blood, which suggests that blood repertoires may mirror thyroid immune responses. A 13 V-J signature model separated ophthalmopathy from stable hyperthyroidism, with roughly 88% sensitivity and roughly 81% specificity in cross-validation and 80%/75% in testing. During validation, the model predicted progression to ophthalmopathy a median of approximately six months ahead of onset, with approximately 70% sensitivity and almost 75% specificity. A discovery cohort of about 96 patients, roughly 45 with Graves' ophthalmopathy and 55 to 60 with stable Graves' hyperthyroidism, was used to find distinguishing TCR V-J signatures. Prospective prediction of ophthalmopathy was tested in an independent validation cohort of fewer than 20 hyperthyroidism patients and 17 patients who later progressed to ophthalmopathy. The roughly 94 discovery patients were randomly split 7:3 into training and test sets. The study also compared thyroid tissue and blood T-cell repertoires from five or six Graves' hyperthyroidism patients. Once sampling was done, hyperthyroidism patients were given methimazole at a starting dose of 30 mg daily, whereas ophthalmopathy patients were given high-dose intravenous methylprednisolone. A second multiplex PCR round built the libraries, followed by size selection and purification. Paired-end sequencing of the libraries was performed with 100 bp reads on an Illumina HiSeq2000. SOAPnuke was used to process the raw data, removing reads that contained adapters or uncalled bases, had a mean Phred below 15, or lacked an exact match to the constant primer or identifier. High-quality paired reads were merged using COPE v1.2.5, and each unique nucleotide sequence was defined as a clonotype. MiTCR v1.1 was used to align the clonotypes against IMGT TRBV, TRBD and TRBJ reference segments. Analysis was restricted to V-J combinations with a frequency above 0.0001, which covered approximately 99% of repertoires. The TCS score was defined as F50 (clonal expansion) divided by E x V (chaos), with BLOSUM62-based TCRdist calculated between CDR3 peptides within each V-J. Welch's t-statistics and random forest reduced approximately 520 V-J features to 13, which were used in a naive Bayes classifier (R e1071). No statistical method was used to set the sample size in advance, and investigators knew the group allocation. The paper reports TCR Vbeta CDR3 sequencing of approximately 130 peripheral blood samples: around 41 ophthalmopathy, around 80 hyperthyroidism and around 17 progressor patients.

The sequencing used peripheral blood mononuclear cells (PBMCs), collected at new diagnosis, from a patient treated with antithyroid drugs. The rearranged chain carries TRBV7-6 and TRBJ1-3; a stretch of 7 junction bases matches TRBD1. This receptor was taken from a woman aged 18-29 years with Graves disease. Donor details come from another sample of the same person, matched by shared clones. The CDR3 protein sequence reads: CASSLGNRGSGNTIYF. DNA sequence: TGTGCCAGCAGCTTAGGGAACAGGGGCTCTGGAAACACCATATATTTT.